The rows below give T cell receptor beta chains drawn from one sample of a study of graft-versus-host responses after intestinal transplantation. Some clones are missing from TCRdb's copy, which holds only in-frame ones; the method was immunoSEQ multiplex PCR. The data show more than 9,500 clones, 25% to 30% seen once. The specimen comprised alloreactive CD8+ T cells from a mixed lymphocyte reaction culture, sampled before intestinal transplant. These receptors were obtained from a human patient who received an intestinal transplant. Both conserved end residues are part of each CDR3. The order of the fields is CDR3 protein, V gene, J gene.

CDR3: CASRGGPYNSPLHF; V: TRBV19; J: TRBJ1-6
CDR3: CASSIWVWASGNTIYF; V: TRBV19; J: TRBJ1-3
CDR3: CASSQESMNTEAFF; V: TRBV4-2; J: TRBJ1-1
CDR3: CASSVGAGGAGTEAFF; V: TRBV9; J: TRBJ1-1
CDR3: CASTQTGTGDGYTF; V: TRBV6-1; J: TRBJ1-2
CDR3: CASSPIGGNTIYF; V: TRBV9; J: TRBJ1-3
CDR3: CASSLAVGGYNEQFF; V: TRBV27; J: TRBJ2-1
CDR3: CASSPTAGDTQYF; V: TRBV7-6; J: TRBJ2-3
CDR3: CASSLPDMYQETQYF; V: TRBV27; J: TRBJ2-5
CDR3: CASSDWTSSLYEQYF; V: TRBV2; J: TRBJ2-7
CDR3: CASSLLRATNEKLFF; V: TRBV7-3; J: TRBJ1-4
CDR3: CASPQRTSSCEQYF; V: TRBV4-1; J: TRBJ2-7
CDR3: CASSPLEIPGGEQYF; V: TRBV9; J: TRBJ2-7
CDR3: CASSVEGGTDTQYF; V: TRBV9; J: TRBJ2-3
CDR3: CASSLLVAYGNEQFF; V: TRBV7-8; J: TRBJ2-1
CDR3: CASSLAGLMNTEAFF; V: TRBV14; J: TRBJ1-1
CDR3: CIVPGEVNTEAFF; V: TRBV29-1; J: TRBJ1-1
CDR3: CASSSRPAGGFYEQYF; V: TRBV6-5; J: TRBJ2-7
CDR3: CASSEYGTEAFF; V: TRBV6-1; J: TRBJ1-1
CDR3: CAGGAGDEQYF; V: TRBV7-9; J: TRBJ2-7
CDR3: CASSLAGAGYEQYF; V: TRBV11-2; J: TRBJ2-7
CDR3: CASSYSTGEAFF; V: TRBV6-5; J: TRBJ1-1
CDR3: CASSLLPHGQPANYGYTF; V: TRBV7-9; J: TRBJ1-2
CDR3: CASSEGRGPTLGGYTF; V: TRBV6-1; J: TRBJ1-2
CDR3: CASSFWDRGASSYEQYF; V: TRBV27; J: TRBJ2-7
CDR3: CASSYSQGSGELFF; V: TRBV6-5; J: TRBJ2-2
CDR3: CASSLIPSGANVLTF; V: TRBV27; J: TRBJ2-6
CDR3: CASSTLPGRRADTQYF; V: TRBV21-1; J: TRBJ2-3
CDR3: CASSPLASGNTIYF; V: TRBV6-5; J: TRBJ1-3
CDR3: CASSLGAGGGGEQYF; V: TRBV13; J: TRBJ2-7
CDR3: CASSSQDGTYEQYF; V: TRBV5-1; J: TRBJ2-7
CDR3: CASTTGDRANYGYTF; V: TRBV6-5; J: TRBJ1-2
CDR3: CSVDAGVSYNEQFF; V: TRBV29-1; J: TRBJ2-1